The subject of this entry is one T cell receptor beta chain. Germline loops: CDR1 SGDLS, CDR2 YYNGEE. Trimming took 2 bases from V and 6 from J, leaving 13 bases between them. The CDR3 sequence is 14 residues long. This table comes from immunoSEQ multiplex PCR, and its TCRdb copy is limited to in-frame clones, with some not included. The table has hundreds of thousands of clones, 70% to 90% seen once; the top ten hold roughly 0.0086%. The source of the sample is a study of shared T cell receptors in the human thymus. These data also formed part of another study, on human thymus T cells. That work adds: Resected material from corrective heart surgery provided the thymus tissue analysed. Thymic and blood repertoires seemed to show skewed V and J gene use. The related literature has documented a marked overlap of thymic repertoires among unrelated individuals.

Source material: thymocytes. The rearrangement links TRBV9 to TRBJ2-3, with D perhaps matching TRBD1 (6 bases). The sequence derives from a boy in the first two years of life with a congenital heart defect. This CDR3 reads CASSVTGLEDTQYF. CDR3 DNA sequence: TGTGCCAGCAGCGTGACAGGACTTGAGGATACGCAGTATTTT.